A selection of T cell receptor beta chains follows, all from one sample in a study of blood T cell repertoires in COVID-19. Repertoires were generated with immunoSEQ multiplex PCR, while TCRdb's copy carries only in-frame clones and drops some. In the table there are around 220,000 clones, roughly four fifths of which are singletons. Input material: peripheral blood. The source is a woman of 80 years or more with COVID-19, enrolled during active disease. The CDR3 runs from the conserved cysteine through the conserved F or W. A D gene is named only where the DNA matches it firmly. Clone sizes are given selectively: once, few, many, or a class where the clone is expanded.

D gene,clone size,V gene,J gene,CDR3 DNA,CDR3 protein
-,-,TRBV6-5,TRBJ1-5,TGTGCCAGCAGGTTCCGACAGAACAATCAGCCCCAGCATTTT,CASRFRQNNQPQHF
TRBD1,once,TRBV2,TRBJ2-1,TGTGCCAGCTGGGAGAACAGGGGAAGTGAGCAGTTCTTC,CASWENRGSEQFF
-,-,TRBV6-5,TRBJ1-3,TGTGCCAGCAGCCTCAGGGTAGCTGGAAACACCATATATTTT,CASSLRVAGNTIYF
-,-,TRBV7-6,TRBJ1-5,TGTGCCAGCAGCTTCCCAGGGCAGCCCCAGCATTTT,CASSFPGQPQHF
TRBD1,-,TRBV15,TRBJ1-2,TGTGCCACCAGCAGAGACCTTTCAACAGGGGGCCAAGGCTACACCTTC,CATSRDLSTGGQGYTF
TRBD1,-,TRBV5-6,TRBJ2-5,TGTGCCAGCAGCTCTAGGGGGCTTCAAGAGACCCAGTACTTC,CASSSRGLQETQYF
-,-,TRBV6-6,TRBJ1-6,TGTGCCAGCAGGACTACAGAATACTCCTATAATTCACCCCTCCACTTT,CASRTTEYSYNSPLHF
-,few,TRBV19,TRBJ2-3,TGTGCCAGCTCTAGAAACACAGATACGCAGTATTTT,CASSRNTDTQYF
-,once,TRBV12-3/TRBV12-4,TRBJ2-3,TGTGCCAGCAGACTGGCGGGAGATACGCAGTATTTT,CASRLAGDTQYF
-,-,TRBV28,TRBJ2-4,TGTGCCAGCAGTTTATGGGGCTCTTTAGCCAAAAACATTCAGTACTTC,CASSLWGSLAKNIQYF
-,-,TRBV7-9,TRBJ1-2,TGTGCCAGCAGCTTAGAAGGAGCTAACTATGGCTACACCTTC,CASSLEGANYGYTF
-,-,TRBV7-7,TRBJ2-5,TGTGCTAGCAGCCGTCGACTAGTCCCCCAAGAGACCCAGTACTTC,CASSRRLVPQETQYF
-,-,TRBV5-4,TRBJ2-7,TGTGCCAGCAGCACGCAGGGTTTAGGTGTGTACGAGCAGTACTTC,CASSTQGLGVYEQYF
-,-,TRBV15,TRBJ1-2,TGTGCCGCCTCGGGAGCTAACTATGGCTACACCTTC,CAASGANYGYTF
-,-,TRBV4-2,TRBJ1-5,TGTGCCAGCAGCCAACAGACAAGTCTCAATCAGCCCCAGCATTTT,CASSQQTSLNQPQHF
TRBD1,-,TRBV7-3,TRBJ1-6,TGTGCCAGCAGCTTATCCGGGACAGCTAATTCACCCCTCCACTTT,CASSLSGTANSPLHF
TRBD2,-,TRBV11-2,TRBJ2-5,TGTGCCAGCAGCCTTAGCGGGGGGGATGAGACCCAGTACTTC,CASSLSGGDETQYF
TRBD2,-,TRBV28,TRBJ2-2,TGTGCCAGCAGTATCCTGGGACTAGCGGGAAATCGAAGTAACACCGGGGAGCTGTTTTTT,CASSILGLAGNRSNTGELFF
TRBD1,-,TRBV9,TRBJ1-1,TGTGCCAGCAGCGCCGGGACAGGGGGCTTCACTGAAGCTTTCTTT,CASSAGTGGFTEAFF
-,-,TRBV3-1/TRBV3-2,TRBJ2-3,TGTGCCAGCAGCCAAGAGTGGGCCGATACGCAGTATTTT,CASSQEWADTQYF
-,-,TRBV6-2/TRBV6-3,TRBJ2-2,TGTGCCAGCAGTCTTCTGATACAGGCCTCGACCGGGGAGCTGTTTTTT,CASSLLIQASTGELFF
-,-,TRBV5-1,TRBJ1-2,TGCGCCAGCAGCTTGGGTACATCCTATGGCTACACCTTC,CASSLGTSYGYTF
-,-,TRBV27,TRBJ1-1,TGTGCCAGCACCTCTGCTGCCGGGATGCTCACTGAAGCTTTCTTT,CASTSAAGMLTEAFF
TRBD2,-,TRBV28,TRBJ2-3,TGTGCCAGCACCCTAGCGGGAGGGCCGACAGATACGCAGTATTTT,CASTLAGGPTDTQYF
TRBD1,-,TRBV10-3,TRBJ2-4,TGTGCCATCAGTGAACAGGGGACCGTAAACATTCAGTACTTC,CAISEQGTVNIQYF
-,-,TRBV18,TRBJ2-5,TGTGCCAGCTCACCTCCCGGGGGGCTCCAAGAGACCCAGTACTTC,CASSPPGGLQETQYF
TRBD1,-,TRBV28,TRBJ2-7,TGTGCCAGCAGTTGGGACAGGGACTACGAGCAGTACTTC,CASSWDRDYEQYF
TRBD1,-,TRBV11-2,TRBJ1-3,TGTGCCAGCAGCTTGTGGACAGGTGCTAGCTCTGGAAACACCATATATTTT,CASSLWTGASSGNTIYF
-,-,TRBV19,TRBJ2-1,TGTGCCAGTACGAGGGATCCTTCCTACAATGAGCAGTTCTTC,CASTRDPSYNEQFF
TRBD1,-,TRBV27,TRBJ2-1,TGTGCCAGCAGTACCTACAGGGGGCGAGTGTACAATGAGCAGTTCTTC,CASSTYRGRVYNEQFF
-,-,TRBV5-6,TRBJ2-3,TGTGCCAGCAGCGCGGGACTTGGCGCGCAGTATTTT,CASSAGLGAQYF
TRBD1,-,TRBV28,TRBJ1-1,TGTGCCAGCAGTCCCAGGGGGGAACTAATGAACACTGAAGCTTTCTTT,CASSPRGELMNTEAFF
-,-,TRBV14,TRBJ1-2,TGTGCCAGCAGCCCAATGGGGGGAACCTCAAAATATGGCTACACCTTC,CASSPMGGTSKYGYTF
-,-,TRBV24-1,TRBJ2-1,TGTGCCACCAGTACAGGACATCTAGGGGTAGGCGAGCAGTTCTTC,CATSTGHLGVGEQFF
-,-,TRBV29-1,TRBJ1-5,TGCAGCGTCGTGGAGGGGAGCAATCAGCCCCAGCATTTT,CSVVEGSNQPQHF
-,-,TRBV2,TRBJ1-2,TGTGCCAGCAGTTCGACACCTAACTATGGCTACACCTTC,CASSSTPNYGYTF
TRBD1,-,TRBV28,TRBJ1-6,TGTGCCAGCAGGGCCACTCCAGGGGGCAATTCACCCCTCCACTTT,CASRATPGGNSPLHF
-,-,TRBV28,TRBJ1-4,TGTGCCAGCAGAATATCTAATGAAAAACTGTTTTTT,CASRISNEKLFF
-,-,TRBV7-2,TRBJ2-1,TGTGCCAGCAGCTTAGCGTTTCGGGTTTACAATGAGCAGTTCTTC,CASSLAFRVYNEQFF